This TCR beta chain comes out of a study of OX40 agonist ivuxolimab in advanced cancers. Overall study: From about 20 to 80 years was the age range, with a mean of roughly 59 years, and over 80% were male.

The germline V and J ends were trimmed by 7 bases and 5 bases, with 18 bases remaining between them. The germline CDR1 and CDR2 sequences are LNHDA and SQIVND (reference sequence). This CDR3 is 14 amino acids long. Study outcomes and limitations: Individuals who were partial responders at 0.1-3.0 mg/kg had clonal expansion that ranked among the lowest. Clonal expansion by week 6 occurred in CD4+ and CD8+ blood T cells (at 0.1 to 3.0 mg/kg).

Libraries were prepared by immunoSEQ multiplex PCR; TCRdb keeps only in-frame clonotypes and omits some of them. The table records approximately 13,000 clones, approximately 84% of them present only once. Note on this clone: Its antigen is still unknown.

This receptor was taken from an adult with an advanced solid tumor such as melanoma, head and neck, liver or kidney cancer. The sequences come from CD4+ or CD8+ T cells sorted from blood, collected in a trial of the OX40 agonist ivuxolimab. The chain joins TRBV19 to TRBJ2-7; D may be TRBD1 (6 bases). The CDR3 coding sequence is TGTGCCAGTAAAAAATGGGGTGCAGGGGACGAGCAGTACTTC. It encodes CASKKWGAGDEQYF.